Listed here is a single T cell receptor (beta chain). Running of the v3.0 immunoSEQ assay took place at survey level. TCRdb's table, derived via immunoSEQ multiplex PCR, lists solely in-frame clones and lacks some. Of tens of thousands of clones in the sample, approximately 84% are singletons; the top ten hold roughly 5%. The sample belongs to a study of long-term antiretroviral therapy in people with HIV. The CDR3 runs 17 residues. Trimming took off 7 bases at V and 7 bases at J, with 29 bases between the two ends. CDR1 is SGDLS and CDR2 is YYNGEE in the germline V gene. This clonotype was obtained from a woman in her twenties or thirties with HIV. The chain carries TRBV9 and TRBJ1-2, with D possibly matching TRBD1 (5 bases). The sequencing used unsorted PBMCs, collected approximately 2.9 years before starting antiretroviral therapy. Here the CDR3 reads CASEAPRTAVGGGGYTF. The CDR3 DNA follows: TGTGCCAGCGAGGCACCTCGGACCGCCGTGGGGGGTGGTGGCTACACCTTC.